A selection of T cell receptor beta chains follows, all from one sample in a study of early T cells in non-severe SARS-CoV-2 infection. One entry per CDR3 protein, called by TCRdb with MiXCR from the 5' RACE reads. The top ten clones hold roughly 1.2% of a sample with 57,000 or so distinct CDR3 sequences, about 12% of them seen once. The starting material was whole blood, obtained at baseline. Source of these receptors: an adult who was a healthcare worker with PCR-confirmed SARS-CoV-2 infection or an uninfected control (not recorded which). The donor label of this sample is uncertain. Each CDR3 is given with its conserved first and last residue. The D gene is left open where the match is weak. The size field is filled for only some rows; it gives once, few, many or a size class.

clone_size	d_call	v_call	j_call	cdr3_nt	cdr3_aa
few	-	TRBV7-2	TRBJ2-2	TGTGCCAGCAACCGCCGGGGATCCGGGGAGCTGTTTTTT	CASNRRGSGELFF
many	TRBD1	TRBV19	TRBJ1-2	TGTGCCAGTGGGACAGGGGGTCAAGCTAACTATGGCTACACCTTC	CASGTGGQANYGYTF
-	-	TRBV6-1	TRBJ1-6	TGTGCCAGCACCCGCATGAATTCACCCCTCCACTTT	CASTRMNSPLHF
few	-	TRBV7-2	TRBJ1-6	TGTGCCAGCAGCTTCAACTCCTATAATTCACCCCTCCACTTT	CASSFNSYNSPLHF
few	TRBD1	TRBV5-4	TRBJ1-2	TGTGCCAGCAGCTTGGGGACAGGGAACTATGGCTACACCTTC	CASSLGTGNYGYTF
-	TRBD2	TRBV2	TRBJ2-1	TGTGCCAGCAGTGAAGCAGTCGGAGCTAGCGGCTACAATGAGCAGTTCTTC	CASSEAVGASGYNEQFF
few	-	TRBV20-1	TRBJ1-5	TGCAGTGCTAGAAGGGACACCGATCAGCCCCAGCATTTT	CSARRDTDQPQHF
-	TRBD1	TRBV10-1	TRBJ1-1	TGCGCCAGCAGACCGGGACAGGGGCTCACTGAAGCTTTCTTT	CASRPGQGLTEAFF
few	-	TRBV12-3/TRBV12-4	TRBJ1-1	TGTGCCAGCAGTTTGCGACTCCGACAGAACACTGAAGCTTTCTTT	CASSLRLRQNTEAFF
few	TRBD2	TRBV7-9	TRBJ2-1	TGTGCCAGCAGCTCGGAGCGGGGGAGGAGCTCCTACAATGAGCAGTTCTTC	CASSSERGRSSYNEQFF
few	TRBD1	TRBV12-3/TRBV12-4	TRBJ1-2	TGTGCCAGCAGTCGACAGGGAGGCTATGGCTACACCTTC	CASSRQGGYGYTF
-	-	TRBV14	TRBJ1-1	TGTGCCAGCAGCCGGGCGGGGGGGAACACTGAAGCTTTCTTT	CASSRAGGNTEAFF
few	-	TRBV7-6	TRBJ2-3	TGTGCCAGCAGCTTAATCCTCGAGGGTACGCAGTATTTT	CASSLILEGTQYF
few	-	TRBV4-1	TRBJ1-2	TGCGCCAGCAGCCAGGGGAGTTCGGGGAACTATGGCTACACCTTC	CASSQGSSGNYGYTF
few	TRBD1	TRBV6-6	TRBJ2-1	TGTGCCAGCAGTCCCGGACAGGGTTATGTGATTGAGCAGTTCTTC	CASSPGQGYVIEQFF
few	-	TRBV10-1	TRBJ2-3	TGCGCCAGCAGTGATTCCAGGAGGGGGGCCGTATCGGATACGCAGTATTTT	CASSDSRRGAVSDTQYF
few	TRBD1	TRBV12-3/TRBV12-4	TRBJ2-5	TGTGCCAGCGCCCTACAGGGGAGCCAGTACTTC	CASALQGSQYF
many	-	TRBV6-1	TRBJ1-3	TGTGCCAGCAGTGTTCTTGCGACCAGCTCTGGAAACACCATATATTTT	CASSVLATSSGNTIYF
many	TRBD2	TRBV18	TRBJ2-3	TGTGCCAGCTCAAGAACTAGCGGGCACGATATTAGCACAGATACGCAGTATTTT	CASSRTSGHDISTDTQYF
many	-	TRBV3-1	TRBJ1-2	TGTGCCAGCAGCCGGGACGGTAACTATGGCTACACCTTC	CASSRDGNYGYTF
many	-	TRBV5-6	TRBJ1-2	TGTGCCAGCAGCTTGGTACAGGTTAACTATGGCTACACCTTC	CASSLVQVNYGYTF
-	TRBD2	TRBV30	TRBJ2-3	TGTGCCTGGAGTTCCGGACTAGCGCGGGAGAAAGATACGCAGTATTTT	CAWSSGLAREKDTQYF
-	-	TRBV19	TRBJ2-3	TGTGCCAGTAGCCCATGGCGCGGGGTCAGGACAGATACGCAGTATTTT	CASSPWRGVRTDTQYF
-	TRBD1	TRBV29-1	TRBJ1-1	TGCAGCGTGGGACAGGGTCCAAACACTGAAGCTTTCTTT	CSVGQGPNTEAFF
many	-	TRBV30	TRBJ2-6	TGTGCCTGGAGTTCAGGGGCTGGGGCCAACGTCCTGACTTTC	CAWSSGAGANVLTF
many	-	TRBV5-4	TRBJ2-1	TGTGCCAGCAGCTTGGGTACAGTGCTCAATGAGCAGTTCTTC	CASSLGTVLNEQFF
few	TRBD1	TRBV12-3/TRBV12-4	TRBJ1-1	TGTGCCAGCAGTTTAGGACAGGGATTTTTGGGCACTGAAGCTTTCTTT	CASSLGQGFLGTEAFF
-	-	TRBV12-3/TRBV12-4	TRBJ2-4	TGTGCCAGCAGTTTAGGTCACGGGGACCTAGCCAAAAACATTCAGTACTTC	CASSLGHGDLAKNIQYF
few	TRBD1	TRBV6-5	TRBJ2-1	TGTGCCAGCAGGGGGGTGGGACAGGGGAGAAATGAGCAGTTCTTC	CASRGVGQGRNEQFF
-	-	TRBV10-3	TRBJ1-2	TGTGCCATCAGGTTAGGTCCGGCCTATGGCTACACCTTC	CAIRLGPAYGYTF
-	-	TRBV7-3	TRBJ2-1	TGTGCCAGCAGTTCCGGGCAGGGGAATGAGCAGTTCTTC	CASSSGQGNEQFF
many	TRBD1	TRBV7-6	TRBJ1-1	TGTGCCAGCAGCCGGACAGGGGTGAACACTGAAGCTTTCTTT	CASSRTGVNTEAFF
-	-	TRBV11-2	TRBJ1-2	TGTGCCAGCAGCTTAGCGGGGGATGGCTACACCTTC	CASSLAGDGYTF
-	-	TRBV27	TRBJ1-6	TGTGCCAGCAGTCCCCGGATGAGCTCCTATAATTCACCCCTCCACTTT	CASSPRMSSYNSPLHF
few	-	TRBV11-2	TRBJ2-2	TGTGCCAGCAGCTATAAATCCCCTTTTGGGATAGCGGAGAGAAACACCGGGGAGCTGTTTTTT	CASSYKSPFGIAERNTGELFF
few	-	TRBV20-1	TRBJ1-5	TGCAGTGCTAGAGCAACAGGAGTCTATAGCAATCAGCCCCAGCATTTT	CSARATGVYSNQPQHF
few	TRBD1	TRBV7-6	TRBJ2-1	TGTGCCAGCAGGCAATCCGGGACAGGCAATGAGCAGTTCTTC	CASRQSGTGNEQFF
-	-	TRBV11-2	TRBJ1-6	TGTGCCAGCAGCTTAAGGGACCACGGCTCACCCCTCCACTTT	CASSLRDHGSPLHF
-	TRBD1	TRBV7-8	TRBJ1-2	TGTGCCAGCAGCTTAGCGGACAGGAACTATGGCTACACCTTC	CASSLADRNYGYTF
-	-	TRBV18	TRBJ2-5	TGTGCCAGCTCACCAAGGCAAGAGACCCAGTACTTC	CASSPRQETQYF
few	TRBD2	TRBV3-1	TRBJ2-5	TGTGCCAGCAGCCAAGTGCGGGGGGAGCGAGGGACCCAGTACTTC	CASSQVRGERGTQYF
few	-	TRBV7-2	TRBJ2-5	TGTGCCAGCAGCTTAGCCTTGGCGGGGGCCGAGCAAGAGACCCAGTACTTC	CASSLALAGAEQETQYF
-	-	TRBV6-2/TRBV6-3	TRBJ1-2	TGTGCCAGCAGTTACTCGTACCCTAACTATGGCTACACCTTC	CASSYSYPNYGYTF
many	-	TRBV25-1	TRBJ2-3	TGTGCCAGTACGACCGCAACTGGTCGGGCAAGAGGTTGGGCGGGTAGCACAGATACGCAGTATTTT	CASTTATGRARGWAGSTDTQYF
many	TRBD2	TRBV7-8	TRBJ2-5	TGTGCCAGCTCTCCAAAGCGGGGGAGCCAAGAGACCCAGTACTTC	CASSPKRGSQETQYF
-	TRBD1	TRBV12-3/TRBV12-4	TRBJ2-3	TGTGCCAGCAGTCCCCAGGGGGCTCGCACAGATACGCAGTATTTT	CASSPQGARTDTQYF